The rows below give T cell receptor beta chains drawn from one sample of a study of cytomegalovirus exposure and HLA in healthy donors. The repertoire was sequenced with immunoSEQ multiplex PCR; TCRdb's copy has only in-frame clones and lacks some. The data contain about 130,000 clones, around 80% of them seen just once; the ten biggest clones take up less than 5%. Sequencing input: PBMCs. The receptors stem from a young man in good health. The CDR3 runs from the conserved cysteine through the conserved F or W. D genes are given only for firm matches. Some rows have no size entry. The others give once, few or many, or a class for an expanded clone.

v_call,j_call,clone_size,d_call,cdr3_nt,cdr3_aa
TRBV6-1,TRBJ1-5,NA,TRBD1,TGTGCCAGCAGTCGACGAACAGGGGACAATCAGCCCCAGCATTTT,CASSRRTGDNQPQHF
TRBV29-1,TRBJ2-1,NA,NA,TGCAGCGTCCACCCGGGGGGAGGCCAGGGGAATGAGCAGTTCTTC,CSVHPGGGQGNEQFF
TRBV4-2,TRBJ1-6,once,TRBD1,TGTGCCAGCAGTAATCGGGACAGCTATAATTCACCCCTCCACTTT,CASSNRDSYNSPLHF
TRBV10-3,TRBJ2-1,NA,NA,TGTGCCATCAGTGGCGGCGGGTACTACAATGAGCAGTTCTTC,CAISGGGYYNEQFF
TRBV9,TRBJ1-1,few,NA,TGTGCCAGCAGCGCTCAGGGGAACACTGAAGCTTTCTTT,CASSAQGNTEAFF
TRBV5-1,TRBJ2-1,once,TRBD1,TGCGCCAGCAGCTTGACAGGGGCCCACAATGAGCAGTTCTTC,CASSLTGAHNEQFF
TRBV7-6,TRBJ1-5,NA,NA,TGTGCCAGCAGCCCATCGCAACAGGGTTTGGGCAATCAGCCCCAGCATTTT,CASSPSQQGLGNQPQHF
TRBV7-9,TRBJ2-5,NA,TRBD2,TGTGCCAGCAGCTACCGGCAGACAGCGGGAGGTGAGACCCAGTACTTC,CASSYRQTAGGETQYF
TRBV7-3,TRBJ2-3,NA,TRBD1,TGTGCCAGCAGGTTAGATACAGGGGGACTTTTCCCAGATACGCAGTATTTT,CASRLDTGGLFPDTQYF
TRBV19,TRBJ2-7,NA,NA,TGTGCCAATCCCGGGTCTAGCTCCTACGAGCAGTACTTC,CANPGSSSYEQYF
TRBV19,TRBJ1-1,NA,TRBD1,TGTGCCAGTAGCCGACAGGGTTTGGACACTGAAGCTTTCTTT,CASSRQGLDTEAFF
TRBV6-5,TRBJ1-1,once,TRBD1,TGTGCCAGCAGAGACAGGGGCACTGAAGCTTTCTTT,CASRDRGTEAFF
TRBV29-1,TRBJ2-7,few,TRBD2,TGCAGCGTCGGGGGACTAGCCGGTAACTACGAGCAGTACTTC,CSVGGLAGNYEQYF
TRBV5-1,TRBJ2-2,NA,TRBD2,TGCGCCAGCAGCTCGCCGCTAGCGGGAGGGCTCGAGAGAAACACCGGGGAGCTGTTTTTT,CASSSPLAGGLERNTGELFF
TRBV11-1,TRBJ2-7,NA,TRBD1,TGTGCCAGCAGCTCAATGCGCCCGGGACAGGGTCTGGGAGGCGGCGAGCAGTACTTC,CASSSMRPGQGLGGGEQYF
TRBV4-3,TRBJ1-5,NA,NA,TGCGCCAGCAGCCAAGAGGAGTACCAGCCCCAGCATTTT,CASSQEEYQPQHF
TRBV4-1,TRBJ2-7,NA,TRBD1,TGCGCCAGCAGCCAAGTTACCGCCCCAGGGGGCGGTTACGAGCAGTACTTC,CASSQVTAPGGGYEQYF
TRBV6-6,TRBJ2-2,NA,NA,TGTGCCAGCAGTGCGACCCGGGAGACCGGGGAGCTGTTTTTT,CASSATRETGELFF
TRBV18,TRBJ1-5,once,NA,TGTGCCAGCTCATCCTTTGATCAGCCCCAGCATTTT,CASSSFDQPQHF
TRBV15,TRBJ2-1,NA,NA,TGTGCCACCAACCTACAGGGTGGGAATGAGCAGTTCTTC,CATNLQGGNEQFF
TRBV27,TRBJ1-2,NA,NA,TGTGCCAGCAGTTTAGGGGCGGGAAGCCTCGGAGGCTACACCTTC,CASSLGAGSLGGYTF
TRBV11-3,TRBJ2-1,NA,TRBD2,TGTGCCAGCAGCTACCACGGAGGCGGGAGCGAGCAGTTCTTC,CASSYHGGGSEQFF
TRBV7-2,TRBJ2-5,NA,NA,TGTGCCAGCAGCTTATCTCGCGCAAAGACCCAGTACTTC,CASSLSRAKTQYF
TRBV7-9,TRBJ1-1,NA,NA,TGTGCCAGCAGCTTAGATGGGTGGAGCACTGAAGCTTTCTTT,CASSLDGWSTEAFF
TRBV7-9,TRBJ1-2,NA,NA,TGTGCCAGCAGCTTAGATTACGGGGGGCCCTATGGCTACACCTTC,CASSLDYGGPYGYTF
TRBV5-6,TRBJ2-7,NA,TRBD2,TGTGCCAGCAGCGTGGGCGGGCTAGCGGGAGCTGACGAGCAGTACTTC,CASSVGGLAGADEQYF
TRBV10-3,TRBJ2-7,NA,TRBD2,TGTGCCATCAGCCCAGCGGGAGTCTTCTACGAGCAGTACTTC,CAISPAGVFYEQYF
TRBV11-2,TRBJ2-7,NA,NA,TGTGCCAGCAGCTTAGACAGTCGGGGCGAGCAGTACTTC,CASSLDSRGEQYF
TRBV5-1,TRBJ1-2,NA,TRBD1,TGCGCCAGCAGCCCTACAGGGGCTGGTGGCTACACCTTC,CASSPTGAGGYTF
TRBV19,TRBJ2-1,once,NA,TGTGCCACCACAGCCAGCTCCTACAATGAGCAGTTCTTC,CATTASSYNEQFF
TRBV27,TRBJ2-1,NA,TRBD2,TGTGCCAGCAGCCCACTAGCGGCGCAGGATGATGAGCAGTTCTTC,CASSPLAAQDDEQFF
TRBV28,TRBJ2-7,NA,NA,TGTGCCAGCAGCCCAACCACCGGGGTCTACGAGCAGTACTTC,CASSPTTGVYEQYF
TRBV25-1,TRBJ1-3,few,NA,TGTGCCAGCAGTGATTCAGGGGTGAGGGACACCATATATTTT,CASSDSGVRDTIYF
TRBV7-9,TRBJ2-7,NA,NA,TGTGCCAGCAGCTTAGCCCAGGGTGAAACCTACGAGCAGTACTTC,CASSLAQGETYEQYF
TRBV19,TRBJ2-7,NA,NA,TGTGCCAGTAGTATAGGGGGGCAGCAGTCTACGAGCAAGGACTTC,CASSIGGQQSTSKDF
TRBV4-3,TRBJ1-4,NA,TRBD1,TGCGCCAGCAGCCAGGGACAGATAACTAATGAAAAACTGTTTTTT,CASSQGQITNEKLFF
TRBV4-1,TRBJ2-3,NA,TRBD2,TGCGCCAGCAGCCAAGCCCCGGGGGGAAGCCTAGCGGGAGGAGGGACAGATACGCAGTATTTT,CASSQAPGGSLAGGGTDTQYF
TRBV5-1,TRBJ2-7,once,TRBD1,TGCGCCAGCAGCTTGGAAGTGGGGACAGGGGGTCCTTCAGGCTTC,CASSLEVGTGGPSGF
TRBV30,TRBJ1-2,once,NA,TGTGCCTTGGCACGTGGTGGCTACACCTTC,CALARGGYTF